The 5 T cell receptor beta chains given below trace back to one sample, sequenced in a study of T cells after yellow fever vaccination. Each CDR3 protein gets one entry after TCRdb re-called the 5' RACE reads with MiXCR. The sample carries about 150,000 distinct CDR3 sequences, about 6.2% recorded once. The sample here was CD4+ T cells sorted from PBMCs, taken 10 days after the yellow fever booster vaccination. Receptors originate from a man aged 30 to 39 who received the YFV17D yellow fever vaccine.

Many counts were recorded for this clonotype. The rearrangement joins TRBV20-1 to TRBJ1-3; maybe TRBD1 (5 bases). The germline gives CDR1 DFQATT, CDR2 SNEGSKA (reference sequence). The CDR3 covers 11 residues. CDR3 DNA sequence: TGCATGGCGGGGACGGGAAACACCATATATTTT. Translating gives CMAGTGNTIYF.

This clonotype has just a few counts. V is TRBV18 and J is TRBJ1-5, with D perhaps matching TRBD1 (6 bases). With 4 bases removed from V and 0 bases from J, the gap between germline ends came to 13 bases. The CDR3 consists of 16 residues. The germline gives CDR1 KGHSH, CDR2 LQKENI. The CDR3: CASSLETGDSNQPQHF. The CDR3 DNA reads TGTGCCAGCTCACTAGAGACAGGCGATAGCAATCAGCCCCAGCATTTT.

This clonotype turned up a few times. This rearrangement joins TRBV12-3 or TRBV12-4 to TRBJ1-3; TRBD1 aligns across 8 bases. With 6 bases clipped from V and 0 bases from J, the junction kept 4 bases outside the gene matches. The CDR3 loop spans 15 amino acids. The CDR3: CASSDRGLSGNTIYF. DNA of the CDR3: TGTGCCAGCAGCGACAGGGGCCTCTCTGGAAACACCATATATTTT.

This clonotype was observed many times. The CDR3 sequence: CASTLGGSTDTQYF. The CDR3, as DNA: TGTGCCAGCACCTTAGGCGGGAGTACAGATACGCAGTATTTT. This chain connects TRBV12-3 or TRBV12-4 to TRBJ2-3; TRBD2 matches 7 bases. V lost 7 bases, J lost 3 bases, and 7 bases stayed unmatched. This CDR3 comprises 14 residues.

This clonotype was seen many times. This CDR3 is CASSRPSETQYF. DNA of the CDR3: TGTGCCAGCAGCCGACCATCGGAGACCCAGTACTTC. The chain combines TRBV7-2 with TRBJ2-5; D unresolved. The V end lost 5 bases, the J end lost 5 bases, and 9 bases lay between the germline ends. The germline gives CDR1 SGHTA, CDR2 FQGNSA. CDR3 length: 12 amino acids.